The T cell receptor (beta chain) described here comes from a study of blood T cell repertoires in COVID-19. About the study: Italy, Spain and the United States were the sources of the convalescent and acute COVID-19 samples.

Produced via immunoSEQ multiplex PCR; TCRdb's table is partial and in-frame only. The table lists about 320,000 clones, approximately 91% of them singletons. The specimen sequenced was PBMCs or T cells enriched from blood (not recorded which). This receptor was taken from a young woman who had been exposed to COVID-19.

CDR3 protein: CASSLGPGPSDTQYF. The CDR3 coding sequence is TGTGCCAGCAGCTTAGGCCCAGGGCCGTCAGATACGCAGTATTTT. The chain links TRBV7-6 to TRBJ2-3; tentative D call: TRBD1 (5 bases). The CDR3 has 15 residues. Trimming removed 1 base from V and 4 bases from J, with 12 bases in between. CDR1 is SGHVS, CDR2 FNYEAQ, per germline.